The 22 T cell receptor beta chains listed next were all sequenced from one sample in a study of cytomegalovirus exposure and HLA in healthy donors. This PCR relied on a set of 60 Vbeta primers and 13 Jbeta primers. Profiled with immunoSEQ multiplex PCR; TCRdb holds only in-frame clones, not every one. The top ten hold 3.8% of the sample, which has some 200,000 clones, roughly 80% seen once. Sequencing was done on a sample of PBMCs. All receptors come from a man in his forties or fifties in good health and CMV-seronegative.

The CDR3 DNA reads TGTGCCATCAGTGAGGCTGCGGGGCCACCTATGCAGCAGTACTTC. Its translation: CAISEAAGPPMQQYF. The chain recombines TRBV10-3 with TRBJ2-7; a weak D match, TRBD2 (6 bases). CDR3 size: 15 residues. CDR1 is ENHRY and CDR2 is SYGVKD in the germline V gene. V was shortened by 2 bases and J by 8 bases, with 19 bases between the two germline ends.

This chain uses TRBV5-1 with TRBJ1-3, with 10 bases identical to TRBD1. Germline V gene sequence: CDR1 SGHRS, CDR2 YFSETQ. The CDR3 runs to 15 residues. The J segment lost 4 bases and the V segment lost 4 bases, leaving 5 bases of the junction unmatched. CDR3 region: CASSPGTGAGNTIYF. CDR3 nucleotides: TGCGCCAGCAGCCCCGGGACAGGGGCCGGAAACACCATATATTTT.

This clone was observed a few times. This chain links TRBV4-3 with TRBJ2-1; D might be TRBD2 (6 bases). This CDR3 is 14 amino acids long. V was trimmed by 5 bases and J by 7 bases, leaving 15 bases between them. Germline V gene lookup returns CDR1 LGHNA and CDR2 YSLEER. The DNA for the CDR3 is TGCGCCAGCAGCTTCTCGACTAGTCTTAATGAGCAGTTCTTC. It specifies CASSFSTSLNEQFF.

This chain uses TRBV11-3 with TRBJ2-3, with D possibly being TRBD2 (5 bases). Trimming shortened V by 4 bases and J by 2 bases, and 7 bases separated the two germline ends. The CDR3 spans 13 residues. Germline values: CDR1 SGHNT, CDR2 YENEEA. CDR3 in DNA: TGTGCCAGCAGCTCGGACTTCACAGATACGCAGTATTTT. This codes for CASSSDFTDTQYF. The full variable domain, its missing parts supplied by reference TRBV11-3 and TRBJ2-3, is EAGVVQSPRYKIIEKKQPVAFWCNPISGHNTLYWYLQNLGQGPELLIRYENEEAVDDSQLPKDRFSAERLKGVDSTLKIQPAELGDSAVYLCASSSDFTDTQYFGPGTRLTVL.

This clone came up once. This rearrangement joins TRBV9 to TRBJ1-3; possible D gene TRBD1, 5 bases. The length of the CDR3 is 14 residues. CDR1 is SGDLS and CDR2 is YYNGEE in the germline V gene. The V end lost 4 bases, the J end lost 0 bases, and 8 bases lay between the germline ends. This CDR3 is CASSSTGSGNTIYF. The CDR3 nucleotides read TGTGCCAGCAGCTCTACAGGCTCTGGAAACACCATATATTTT.

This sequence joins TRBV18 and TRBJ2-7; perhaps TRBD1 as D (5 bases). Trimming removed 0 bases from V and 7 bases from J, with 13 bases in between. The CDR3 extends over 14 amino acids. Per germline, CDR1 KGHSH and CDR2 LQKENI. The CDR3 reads CASSPPSRVGEQYF. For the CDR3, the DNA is TGTGCCAGCTCACCACCAAGCAGGGTGGGTGAGCAGTACTTC.

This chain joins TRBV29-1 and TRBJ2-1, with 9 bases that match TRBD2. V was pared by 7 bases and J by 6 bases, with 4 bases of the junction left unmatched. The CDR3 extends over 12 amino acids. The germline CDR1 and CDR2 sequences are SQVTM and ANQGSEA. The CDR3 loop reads CSAAGGFNEQFF. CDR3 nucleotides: TGCAGCGCAGCGGGGGGATTCAATGAGCAGTTCTTC.

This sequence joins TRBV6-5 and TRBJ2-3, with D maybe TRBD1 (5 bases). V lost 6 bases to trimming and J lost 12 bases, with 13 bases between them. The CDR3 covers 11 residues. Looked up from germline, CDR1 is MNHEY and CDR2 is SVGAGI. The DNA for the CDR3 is TGTGCCAGCAGCCAGGGTGGATCTCAGTATTTT. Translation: CASSQGGSQYF.

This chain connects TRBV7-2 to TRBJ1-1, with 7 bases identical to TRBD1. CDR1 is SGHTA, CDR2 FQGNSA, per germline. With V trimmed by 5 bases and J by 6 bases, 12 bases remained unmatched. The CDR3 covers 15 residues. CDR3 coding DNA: TGTGCCAGCAGCCTACAGGGGTGGGATAACGCTGAAGCTTTCTTT. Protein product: CASSLQGWDNAEAFF. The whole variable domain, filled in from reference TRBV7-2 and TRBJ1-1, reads GAGVSQSPSNKVTEKGKDVELRCDPISGHTALYWYRQSLGQGLEFLIYFQGNSAPDKSGLPSDRFSAERTGGSVSTLTIQRTQQEDSAVYLCASSLQGWDNAEAFFGQGTRLTVV.

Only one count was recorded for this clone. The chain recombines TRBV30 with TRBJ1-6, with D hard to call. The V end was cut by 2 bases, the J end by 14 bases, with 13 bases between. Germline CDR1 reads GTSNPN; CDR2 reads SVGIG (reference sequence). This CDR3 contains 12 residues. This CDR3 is CAWSYPGGTLHF. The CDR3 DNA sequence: TGTGCCTGGAGTTACCCAGGAGGGACCCTCCACTTT.

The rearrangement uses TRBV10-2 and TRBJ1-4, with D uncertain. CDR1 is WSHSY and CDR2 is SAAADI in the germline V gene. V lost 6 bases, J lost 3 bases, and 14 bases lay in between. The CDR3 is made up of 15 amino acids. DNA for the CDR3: TGCGCCAGCAGGGGCGAGGGCCGGCCTAATGAAAAACTGTTTTTT. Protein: CASRGEGRPNEKLFF.

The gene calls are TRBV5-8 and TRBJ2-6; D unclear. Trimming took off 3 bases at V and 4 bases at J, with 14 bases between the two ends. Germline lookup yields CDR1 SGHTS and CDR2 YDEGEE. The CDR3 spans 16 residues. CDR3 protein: CASSWATRSGANVLTF. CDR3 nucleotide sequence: TGTGCCAGCAGCTGGGCTACACGTTCGGGGGCCAACGTCCTGACTTTC.

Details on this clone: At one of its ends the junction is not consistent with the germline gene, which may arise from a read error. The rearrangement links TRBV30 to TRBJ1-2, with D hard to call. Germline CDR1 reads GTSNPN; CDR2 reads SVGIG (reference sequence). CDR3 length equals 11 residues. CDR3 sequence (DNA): TGTGCCTGGAACAGCCTAGGAGGCTGCACCTTC. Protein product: CAWNSLGGCTF.

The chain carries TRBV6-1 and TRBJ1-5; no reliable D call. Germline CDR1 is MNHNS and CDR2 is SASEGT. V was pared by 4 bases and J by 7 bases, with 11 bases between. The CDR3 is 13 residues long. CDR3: CASSGRGYQPQHF. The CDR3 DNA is TGTGCCAGCAGTGGGCGGGGTTACCAGCCCCAGCATTTT.

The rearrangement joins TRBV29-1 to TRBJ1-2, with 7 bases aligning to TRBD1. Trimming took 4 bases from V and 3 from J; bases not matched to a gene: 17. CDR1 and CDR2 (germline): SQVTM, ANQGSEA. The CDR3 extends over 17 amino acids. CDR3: CSVGMTGQGEEYYGYTF. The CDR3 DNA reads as TGCAGCGTTGGGATGACAGGGCAGGGTGAGGAGTACTATGGCTACACCTTC.

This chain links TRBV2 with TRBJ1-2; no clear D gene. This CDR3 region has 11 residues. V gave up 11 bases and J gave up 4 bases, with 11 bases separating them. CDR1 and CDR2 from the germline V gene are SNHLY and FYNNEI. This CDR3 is CAGSGIYGYTF. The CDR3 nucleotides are TGTGCCGGCTCTGGTATCTATGGCTACACCTTC.

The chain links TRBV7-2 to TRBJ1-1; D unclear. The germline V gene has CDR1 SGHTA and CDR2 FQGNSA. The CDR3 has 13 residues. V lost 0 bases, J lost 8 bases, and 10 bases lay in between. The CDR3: CASSLASNPEAFF. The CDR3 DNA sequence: TGTGCCAGCAGCTTAGCTTCCAATCCCGAAGCTTTCTTT.

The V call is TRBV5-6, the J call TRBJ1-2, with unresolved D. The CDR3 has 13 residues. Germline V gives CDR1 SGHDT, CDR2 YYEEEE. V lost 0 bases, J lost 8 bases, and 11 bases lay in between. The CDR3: CASSLVRGEGYTF. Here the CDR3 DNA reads TGTGCCAGCAGCTTGGTACGGGGTGAGGGCTACACCTTC.

The CDR3 bases are TGTGCCAGCAGCTTCTCAGGGGGAAACACTGAAGCTTTCTTT. Protein: CASSFSGGNTEAFF. The V and J genes are TRBV7-9 and TRBJ1-1, with TRBD1 matching over 7 bases. J gave up 2 bases and V 3 bases, and 3 bases lay outside the gene matches. CDR3 length: 14 residues. Per germline, CDR1 SEHNR and CDR2 FQNEAQ (reference sequence).

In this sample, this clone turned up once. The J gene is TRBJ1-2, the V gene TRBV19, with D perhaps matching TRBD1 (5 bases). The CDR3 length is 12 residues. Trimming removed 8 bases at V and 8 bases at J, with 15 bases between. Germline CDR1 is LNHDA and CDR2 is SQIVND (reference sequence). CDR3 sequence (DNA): TGTGCCAGTTTGACCCAGGGAGGAGGCTACACCTTC. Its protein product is CASLTQGGGYTF.

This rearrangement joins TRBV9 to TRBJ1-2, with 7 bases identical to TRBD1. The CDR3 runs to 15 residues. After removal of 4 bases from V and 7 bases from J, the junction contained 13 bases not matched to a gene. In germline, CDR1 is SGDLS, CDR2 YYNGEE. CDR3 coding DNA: TGTGCCAGCAGCCCCCAGACAGGGCCCTCGGGTGGCTACACCTTC. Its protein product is CASSPQTGPSGGYTF.

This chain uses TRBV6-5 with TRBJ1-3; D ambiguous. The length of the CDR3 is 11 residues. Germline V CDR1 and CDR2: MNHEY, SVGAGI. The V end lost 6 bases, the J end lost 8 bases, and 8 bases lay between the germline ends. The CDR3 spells CASRFLDTIYF. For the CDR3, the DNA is TGTGCCAGCAGGTTCCTAGACACCATATATTTT.